This T cell receptor beta chain was documented in a study of T cells after posttransplantation cyclophosphamide. General study results and limits: After PTCy, TRB diversity resembled that of CNI/methotrexate controls. Later blood repertoires were often dominated by clones from the donor CD8+ memory compartment. TRB overlap between skin or GI tissue T cells and blood was limited.

Sequencing used immunoSEQ multiplex PCR; TCRdb keeps in-frame clones, though not all of them. The sample has around 9,100 clones, roughly 98% seen once. Cells defined as naive were viable CD3+CD4+ or CD3+CD8+ and CCR7+CD45RA+CD45RO-CD95-CD27+CD28+. A remark on this clone: Its antigen is not known.

Sequencing used naive CD4+ T cells sorted from PBMCs. The sequence was obtained from a woman aged 60-75 years in good health, CMV-negative, and a related stem cell transplant donor.

The CDR3 spells CASRTGQGEGDTQYF. The CDR3 DNA is TGCGCCAGCAGAACCGGACAGGGGGAGGGAGATACGCAGTATTTT. The gene calls are TRBV5-1 and TRBJ2-3; 10 nucleotides match TRBD1. The ends lost 5 bases at V and 5 bases at J; junction bases unmatched: 8. CDR1 and CDR2 from the germline V gene are SGHRS and YFSETQ. The CDR3 is 15 residues long.